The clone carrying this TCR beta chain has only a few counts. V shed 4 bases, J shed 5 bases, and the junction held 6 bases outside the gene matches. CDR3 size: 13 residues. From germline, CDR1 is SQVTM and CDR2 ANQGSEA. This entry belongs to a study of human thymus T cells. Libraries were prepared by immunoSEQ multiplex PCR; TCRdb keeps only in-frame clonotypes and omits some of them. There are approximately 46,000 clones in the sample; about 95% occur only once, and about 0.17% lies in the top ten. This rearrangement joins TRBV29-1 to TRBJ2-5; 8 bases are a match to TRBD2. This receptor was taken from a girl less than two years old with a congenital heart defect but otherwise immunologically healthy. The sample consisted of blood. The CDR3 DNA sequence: TGCAGCGTTGTCCCGGGGGGGCAGGAGACCCAGTACTTC. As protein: CSVVPGGQETQYF. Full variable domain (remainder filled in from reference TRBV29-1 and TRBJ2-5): SAVISQKPSRDICQRGTSLTIQCQVDSQVTMMFWYRQQPGQSLTLIATANQGSEATYESGFVIDKFPISRPNLTFSTLTVSNMSPEDSSIYLCSVVPGGQETQYFGPGTRLLVL.